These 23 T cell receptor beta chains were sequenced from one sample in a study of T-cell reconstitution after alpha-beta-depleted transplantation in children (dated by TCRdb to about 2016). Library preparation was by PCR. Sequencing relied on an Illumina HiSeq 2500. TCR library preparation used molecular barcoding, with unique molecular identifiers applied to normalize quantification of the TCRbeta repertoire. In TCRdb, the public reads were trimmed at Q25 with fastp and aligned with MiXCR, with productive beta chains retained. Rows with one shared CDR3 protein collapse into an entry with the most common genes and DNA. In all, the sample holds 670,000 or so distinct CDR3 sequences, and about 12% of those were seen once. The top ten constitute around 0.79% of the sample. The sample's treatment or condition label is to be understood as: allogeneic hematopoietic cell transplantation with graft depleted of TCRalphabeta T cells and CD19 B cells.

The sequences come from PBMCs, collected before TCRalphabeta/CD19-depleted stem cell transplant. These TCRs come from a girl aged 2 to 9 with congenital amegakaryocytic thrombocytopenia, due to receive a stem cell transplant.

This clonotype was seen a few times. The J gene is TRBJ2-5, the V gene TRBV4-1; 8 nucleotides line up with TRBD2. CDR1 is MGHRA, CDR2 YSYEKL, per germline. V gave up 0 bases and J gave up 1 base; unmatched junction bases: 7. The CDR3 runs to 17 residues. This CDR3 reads CASSQDGGAGAQETQYF. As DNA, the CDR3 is TGCGCCAGCAGCCAAGATGGAGGAGCGGGAGCCCAAGAGACCCAGTACTTC.

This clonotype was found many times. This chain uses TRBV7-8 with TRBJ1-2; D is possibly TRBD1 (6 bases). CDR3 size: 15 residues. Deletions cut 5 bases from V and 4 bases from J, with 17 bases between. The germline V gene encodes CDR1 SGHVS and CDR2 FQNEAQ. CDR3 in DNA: TGTGCCAGCAGCGCGGCAGGGGCAAACATCTATGGCTACACCTTC. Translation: CASSAAGANIYGYTF.

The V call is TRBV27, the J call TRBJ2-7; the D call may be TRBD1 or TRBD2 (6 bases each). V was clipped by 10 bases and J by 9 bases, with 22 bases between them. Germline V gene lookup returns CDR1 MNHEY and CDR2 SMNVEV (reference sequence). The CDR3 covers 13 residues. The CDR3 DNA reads TGTGCCACCCTATCCCCGGGGGCCCTCGCGCAGTACTTC. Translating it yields CATLSPGALAQYF.

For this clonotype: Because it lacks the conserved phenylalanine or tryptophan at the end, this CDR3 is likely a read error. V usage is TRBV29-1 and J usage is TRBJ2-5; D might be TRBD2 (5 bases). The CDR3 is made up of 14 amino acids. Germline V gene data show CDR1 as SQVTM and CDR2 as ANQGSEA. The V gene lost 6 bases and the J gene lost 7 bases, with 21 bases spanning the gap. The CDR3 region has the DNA TGCAGCGTCGTCCCTATGAAGGAGGAAGCGACCCAGTACTTA. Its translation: CSVVPMKEEATQYL.

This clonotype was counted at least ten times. The CDR3 bases are TGTGCCAGCAGCACTCGGGACGGACACTACGAGCAGTACTTC. Its translation is CASSTRDGHYEQYF. The gene calls are TRBV3-1 and TRBJ2-7; perhaps D is TRBD1 or TRBD2 (5 bases each). The germline V gene encodes CDR1 LGHDT and CDR2 YNNKEL (reference sequence). V lost 5 bases and J lost 3, with 14 bases in between. There are 14 residues in the CDR3.

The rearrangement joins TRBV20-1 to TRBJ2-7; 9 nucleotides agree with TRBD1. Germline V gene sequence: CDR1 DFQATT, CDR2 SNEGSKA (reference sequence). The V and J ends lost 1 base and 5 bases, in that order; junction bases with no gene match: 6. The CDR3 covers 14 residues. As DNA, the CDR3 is TGCAGTGCTAGAGGCCTGGGACAGGGTGACGAGCAGTACTTC. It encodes CSARGLGQGDEQYF.

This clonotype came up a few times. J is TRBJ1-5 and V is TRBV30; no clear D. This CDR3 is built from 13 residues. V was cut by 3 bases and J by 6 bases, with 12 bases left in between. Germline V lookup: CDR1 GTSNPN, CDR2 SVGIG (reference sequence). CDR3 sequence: CAWSNQEGQPQHF. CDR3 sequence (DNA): TGTGCCTGGAGCAACCAGGAGGGTCAGCCCCAGCATTTT. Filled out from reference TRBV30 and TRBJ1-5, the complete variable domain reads SQTIHQWPATLVQPVGSPLSLECTVEGTSNPNLYWYRQAAGRGLQLLFYSVGIGQISSEVPQNLSASRPQDRQFILSSKKLLLSDSGFYLCAWSNQEGQPQHFGDGTRLSIL.

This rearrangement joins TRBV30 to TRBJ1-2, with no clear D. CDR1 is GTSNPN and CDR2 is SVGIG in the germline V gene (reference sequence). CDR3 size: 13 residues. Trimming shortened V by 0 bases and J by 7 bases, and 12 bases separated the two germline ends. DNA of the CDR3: TGTGCCTGGAGTGTAAGCGGGGTTGGTGGCTACACCTTC. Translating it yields CAWSVSGVGGYTF.

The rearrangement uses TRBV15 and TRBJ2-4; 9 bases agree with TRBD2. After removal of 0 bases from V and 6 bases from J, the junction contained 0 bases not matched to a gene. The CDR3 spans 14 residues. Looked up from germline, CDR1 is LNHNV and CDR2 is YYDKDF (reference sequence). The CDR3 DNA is TGTGCCACCAGCAGAGAGCGGGGGGGAAACATTCAGTACTTC. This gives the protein CATSRERGGNIQYF.

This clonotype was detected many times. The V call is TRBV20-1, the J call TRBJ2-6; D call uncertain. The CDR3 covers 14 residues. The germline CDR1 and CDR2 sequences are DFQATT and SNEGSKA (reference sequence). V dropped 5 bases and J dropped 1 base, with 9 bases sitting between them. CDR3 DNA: TGCAGTGCTTCTGAGTATTCTGGGGCCAACGTCCTGACTTTC. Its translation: CSASEYSGANVLTF.

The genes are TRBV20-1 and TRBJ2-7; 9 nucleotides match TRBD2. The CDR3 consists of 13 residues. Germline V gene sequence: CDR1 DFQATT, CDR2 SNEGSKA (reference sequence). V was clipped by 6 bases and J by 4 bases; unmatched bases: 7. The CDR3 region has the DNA TGCAGTGCCGCACCTAGCGGGATGTACGAGCAGTACTTC. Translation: CSAAPSGMYEQYF.

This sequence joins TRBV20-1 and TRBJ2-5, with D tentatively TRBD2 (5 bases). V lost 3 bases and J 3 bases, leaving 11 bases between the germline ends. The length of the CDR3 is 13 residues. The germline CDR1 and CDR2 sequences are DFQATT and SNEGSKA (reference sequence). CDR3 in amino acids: CSARPSSEETQYF. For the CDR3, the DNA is TGCAGTGCTAGGCCTAGCAGTGAAGAGACCCAGTACTTC.

The CDR3 nucleotides read TGTGCCAGCAGCTTATCTGCAGACAGCTCCTACGAGCAGTACTTC. Protein: CASSLSADSSYEQYF. J is TRBJ2-7 and V is TRBV7-6; D perhaps matches TRBD1 (5 bases). The length of the CDR3 is 15 residues. Germline loops: CDR1 SGHVS, CDR2 FNYEAQ. The ends were cut back, 2 bases at V and 0 bases at J, with 11 bases in the middle.

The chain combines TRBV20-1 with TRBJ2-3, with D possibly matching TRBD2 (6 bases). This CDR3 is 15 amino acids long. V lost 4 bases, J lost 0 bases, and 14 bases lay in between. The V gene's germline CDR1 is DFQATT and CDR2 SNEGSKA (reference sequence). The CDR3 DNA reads TGCAGTGCTAATCTAGCGTACTATAGCACAGATACGCAGTATTTT. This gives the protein CSANLAYYSTDTQYF.

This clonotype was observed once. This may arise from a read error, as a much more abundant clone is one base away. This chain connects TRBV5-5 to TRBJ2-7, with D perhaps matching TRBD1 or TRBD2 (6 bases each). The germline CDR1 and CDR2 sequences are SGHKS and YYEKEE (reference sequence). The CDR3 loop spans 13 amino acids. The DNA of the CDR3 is TGTGCCAGCGGCTTACAGGGAGGCCTTGAGCAGTACTTC. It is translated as CASGLQGGLEQYF.

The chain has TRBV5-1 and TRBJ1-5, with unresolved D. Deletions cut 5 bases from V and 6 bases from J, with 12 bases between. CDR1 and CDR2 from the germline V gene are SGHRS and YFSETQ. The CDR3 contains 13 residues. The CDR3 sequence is CASSKGVIQPQHF. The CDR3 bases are TGCGCCAGCAGTAAGGGCGTAATTCAGCCCCAGCATTTT.

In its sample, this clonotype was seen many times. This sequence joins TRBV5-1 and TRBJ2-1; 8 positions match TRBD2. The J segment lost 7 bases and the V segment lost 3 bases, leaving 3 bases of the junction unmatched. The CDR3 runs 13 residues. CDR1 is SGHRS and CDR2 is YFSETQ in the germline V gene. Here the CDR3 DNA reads TGCGCCAGCAGCTGGACTAGCTGGAATGAGCAGTTCTTC. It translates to CASSWTSWNEQFF.

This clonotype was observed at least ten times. The CDR3 DNA reads TGCAGTGCTCGGAGAGCGGGAGGAACAGGAGAGACCCAGTACTTC. Translation: CSARRAGGTGETQYF. The rearrangement joins TRBV20-1 to TRBJ2-5; 9 bases align to TRBD2. J lost 4 bases, V lost 5 bases, and 11 bases had no gene match. The CDR3 consists of 15 residues. The germline CDR1 and CDR2 sequences are DFQATT and SNEGSKA (reference sequence).

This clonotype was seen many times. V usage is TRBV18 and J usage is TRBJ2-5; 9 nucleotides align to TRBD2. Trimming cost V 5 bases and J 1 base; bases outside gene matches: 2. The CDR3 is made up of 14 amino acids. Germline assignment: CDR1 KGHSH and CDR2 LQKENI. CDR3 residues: CASSRGLAQETQYF. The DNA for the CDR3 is TGTGCCAGCTCAAGGGGACTAGCCCAAGAGACCCAGTACTTC.

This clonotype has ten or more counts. CDR3 nucleotide sequence: TGCGCCAGCAGCTTGTTTACCGGAGGGAATCAGCCCCAGCATTTT. As protein: CASSLFTGGNQPQHF. This chain joins TRBV5-1 and TRBJ1-5; D uncertain. CDR1 is SGHRS and CDR2 is YFSETQ in the germline V gene. CDR3 size: 15 residues. The germline V and J ends were trimmed by 1 base and 4 bases, with 12 bases remaining between them.

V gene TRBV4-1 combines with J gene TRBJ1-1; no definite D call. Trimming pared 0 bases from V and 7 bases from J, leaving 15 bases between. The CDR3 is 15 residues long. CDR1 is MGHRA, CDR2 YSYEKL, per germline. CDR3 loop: CASSQDRGAYSEAFF. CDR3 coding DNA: TGCGCCAGCAGCCAAGATCGGGGAGCGTACAGTGAAGCTTTCTTT.

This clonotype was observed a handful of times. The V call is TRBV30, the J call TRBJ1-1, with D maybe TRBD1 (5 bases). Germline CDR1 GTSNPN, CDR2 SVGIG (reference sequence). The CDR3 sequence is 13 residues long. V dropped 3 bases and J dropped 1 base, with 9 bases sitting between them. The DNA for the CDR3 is TGTGCCTGGAGGGGGGGAGGGAACACTGAAGCTTTCTTT. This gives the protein CAWRGGGNTEAFF.

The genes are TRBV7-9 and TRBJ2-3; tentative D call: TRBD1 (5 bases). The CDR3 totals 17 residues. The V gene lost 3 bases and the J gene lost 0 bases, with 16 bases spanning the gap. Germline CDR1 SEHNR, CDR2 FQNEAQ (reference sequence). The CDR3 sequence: CASSFVTGATSTDTQYF. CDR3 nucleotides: TGTGCCAGCAGCTTCGTCACAGGCGCCACTAGCACAGATACGCAGTATTTT.